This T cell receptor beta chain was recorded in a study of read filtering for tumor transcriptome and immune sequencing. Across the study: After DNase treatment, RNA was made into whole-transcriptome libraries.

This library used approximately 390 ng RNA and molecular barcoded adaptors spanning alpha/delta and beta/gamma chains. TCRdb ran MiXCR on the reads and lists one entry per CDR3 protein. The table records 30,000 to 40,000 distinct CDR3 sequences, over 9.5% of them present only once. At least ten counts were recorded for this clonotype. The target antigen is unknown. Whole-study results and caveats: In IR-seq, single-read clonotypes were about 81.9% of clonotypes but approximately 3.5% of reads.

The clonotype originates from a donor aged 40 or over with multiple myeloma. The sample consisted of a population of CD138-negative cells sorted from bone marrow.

CDR3 protein: CASSPSSGGDQPQHF. The CDR3 nucleotides are TGTGCCAGCTCACCCTCGTCAGGGGGGGATCAGCCCCAGCATTTT. The rearrangement links TRBV18 to TRBJ1-5, with 7 bases aligning to TRBD1. Unmatched junction bases numbered 7, after V lost 3 bases and J lost 5 bases. Germline loops: CDR1 KGHSH, CDR2 LQKENI. The CDR3 extends over 15 amino acids.